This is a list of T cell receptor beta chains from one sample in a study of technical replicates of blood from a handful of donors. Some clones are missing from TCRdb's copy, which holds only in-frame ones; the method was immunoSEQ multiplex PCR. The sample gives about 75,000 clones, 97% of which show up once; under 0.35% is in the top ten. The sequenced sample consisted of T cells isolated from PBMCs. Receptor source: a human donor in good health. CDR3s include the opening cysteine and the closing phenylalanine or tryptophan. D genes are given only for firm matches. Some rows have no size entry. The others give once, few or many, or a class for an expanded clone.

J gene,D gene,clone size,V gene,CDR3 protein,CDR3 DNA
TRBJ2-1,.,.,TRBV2,CASGGLSGLFSYNEQFF,TGTGCCAGCGGCGGACTAAGCGGTCTTTTCTCCTACAATGAGCAGTTCTTC
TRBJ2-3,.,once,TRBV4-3,CASSQDSRGGTDTQYF,TGCGCCAGCAGCCAAGATTCCAGGGGAGGCACAGATACGCAGTATTTT
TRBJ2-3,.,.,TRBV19,CASSIATGLGDTQYF,TGTGCCAGTAGTATCGCTACCGGACTGGGGGATACGCAGTATTTT
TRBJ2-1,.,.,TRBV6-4,CASSEDGSSYNEQFF,TGTGCCAGCAGTGAAGACGGGAGCTCCTACAATGAGCAGTTCTTC
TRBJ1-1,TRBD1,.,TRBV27,CASSLPGGRGAFF,TGTGCCAGCAGTTTACCAGGGGGCAGAGGAGCTTTCTTT
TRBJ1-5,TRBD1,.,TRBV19,CASSPGTGNQPQHF,TGTGCCAGTAGTCCTGGGACAGGAAATCAGCCCCAGCATTTT
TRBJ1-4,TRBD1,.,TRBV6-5,CASSSRDRKEKLFF,TGTGCCAGCAGTTCCCGGGACAGAAAAGAAAAACTGTTTTTT
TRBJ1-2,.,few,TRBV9,CASSVGSGRGGGYTF,TGTGCCAGCAGCGTAGGATCAGGGAGGGGTGGCGGCTACACCTTC
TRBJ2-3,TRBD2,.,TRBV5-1,CASTSLGGTSGITDTQYF,TGCGCCAGCACCAGCTTGGGGGGGACTAGCGGGATAACAGATACGCAGTATTTT
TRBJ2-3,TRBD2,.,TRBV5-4,CASSSTGGADTQYF,TGTGCCAGCAGTTCCACGGGGGGGGCAGATACGCAGTATTTT
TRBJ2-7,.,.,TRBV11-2,CASSSSYEQYF,TGTGCCAGCAGCTCCTCTTACGAGCAGTACTTC
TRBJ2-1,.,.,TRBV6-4,CASSDTPSSYNEQFF,TGTGCCAGCAGTGACACCCCCAGCTCCTACAATGAGCAGTTCTTC
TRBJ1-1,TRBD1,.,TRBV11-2,CASREQGGTNTEAFF,TGTGCCAGCCGGGAACAGGGGGGGACGAACACTGAAGCTTTCTTT
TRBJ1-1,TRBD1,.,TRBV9,CASSEEGQSSLEAFF,TGTGCCAGCAGCGAAGAGGGACAGAGCTCCCTTGAAGCTTTCTTT
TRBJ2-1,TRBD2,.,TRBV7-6,CASSSGLAVSSYNEQFF,TGTGCCAGCAGCTCCGGACTAGCGGTTAGCTCCTACAATGAGCAGTTCTTC
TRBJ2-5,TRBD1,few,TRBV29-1,CSAHSTGKETQYF,TGCAGCGCCCACTCGACAGGGAAAGAGACCCAGTACTTC
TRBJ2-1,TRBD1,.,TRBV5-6,CASSPGQALNEQFF,TGTGCCAGCAGCCCTGGACAGGCTCTCAATGAGCAGTTCTTC
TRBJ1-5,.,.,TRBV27,CASSPLYSNQPQHF,TGTGCCAGCAGCCCCCTCTATAGCAATCAGCCCCAGCATTTT
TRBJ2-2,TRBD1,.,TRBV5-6,CASSGGTGGNGELFF,TGTGCCAGCAGCGGGGGGACAGGGGGAAACGGGGAGCTGTTTTTT
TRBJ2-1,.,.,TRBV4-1,CASSQLRTINEQFF,TGCGCCAGCAGCCAGTTGAGAACCATCAATGAGCAGTTCTTC
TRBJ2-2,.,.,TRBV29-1,CSGKTGGGAGELFF,TGCAGCGGGAAAACAGGGGGAGGGGCCGGGGAGCTGTTTTTT
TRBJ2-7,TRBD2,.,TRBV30,CAWSVTSAYEQYF,TGTGCCTGGAGTGTTACTAGCGCCTACGAGCAGTACTTC
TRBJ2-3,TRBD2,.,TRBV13,CASSYWITSGSTDTQYF,TGTGCCAGCAGCTACTGGATTACTAGCGGGAGCACAGATACGCAGTATTTT
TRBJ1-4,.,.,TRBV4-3,CASSQDVLGQFLFF,TGCGCCAGCAGCCAAGATGTTCTGGGCCAGTTCCTGTTTTTT